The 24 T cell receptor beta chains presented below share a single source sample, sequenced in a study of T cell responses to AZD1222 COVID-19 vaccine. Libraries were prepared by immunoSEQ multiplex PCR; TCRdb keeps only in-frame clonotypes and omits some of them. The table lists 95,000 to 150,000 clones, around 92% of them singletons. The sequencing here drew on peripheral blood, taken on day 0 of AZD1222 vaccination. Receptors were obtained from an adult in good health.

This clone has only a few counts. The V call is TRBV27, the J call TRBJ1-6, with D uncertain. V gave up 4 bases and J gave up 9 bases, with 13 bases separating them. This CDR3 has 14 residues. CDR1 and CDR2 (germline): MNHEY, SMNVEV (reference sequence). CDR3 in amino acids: CASSSAQRSSPLHF. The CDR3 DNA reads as TGTGCCAGCAGTTCCGCCCAACGGAGTTCACCCCTCCACTTT.

Written as DNA, the CDR3 is TGTGCCAGTAGTATAGATGCGGGTACTAGCAATCAGCCCCAGCATTTT. Translating gives CASSIDAGTSNQPQHF. The chain joins TRBV19 to TRBJ1-5; D call uncertain. Trimming removed 0 bases from V and 0 bases from J, with 9 bases in between. Germline V gene data show CDR1 as LNHDA and CDR2 as SQIVND (reference sequence). CDR3 length: 16 amino acids.

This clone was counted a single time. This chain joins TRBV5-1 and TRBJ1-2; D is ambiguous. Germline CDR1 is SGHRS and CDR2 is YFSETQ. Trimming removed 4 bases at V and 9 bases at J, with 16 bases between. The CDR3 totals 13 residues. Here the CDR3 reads CASSIGRGLSYTF. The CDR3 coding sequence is TGCGCCAGCAGCATCGGACGAGGCCTGAGCTACACCTTC.

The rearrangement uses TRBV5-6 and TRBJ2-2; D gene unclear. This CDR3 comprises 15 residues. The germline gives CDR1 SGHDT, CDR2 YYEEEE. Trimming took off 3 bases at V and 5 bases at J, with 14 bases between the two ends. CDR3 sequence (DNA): TGTGCCAGCAGCTCCGACCAGCAAGTAACCGGGGAGCTGTTTTTT. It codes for CASSSDQQVTGELFF. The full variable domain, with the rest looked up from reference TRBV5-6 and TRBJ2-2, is DAGVTQSPTHLIKTRGQQVTLRCSPKSGHDTVSWYQQALGQGPQFIFQYYEEEERQRGNFPDRFSGHQFPNYSSELNVNALLLGDSALYLCASSSDQQVTGELFFGEGSRLTVL.

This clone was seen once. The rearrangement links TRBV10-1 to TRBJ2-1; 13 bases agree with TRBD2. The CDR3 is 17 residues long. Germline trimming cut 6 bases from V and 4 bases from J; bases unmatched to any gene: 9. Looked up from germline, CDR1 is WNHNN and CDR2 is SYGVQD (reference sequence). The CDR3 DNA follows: TGCGCCAGCAGAGCTGACTCGGGACTAGCGGGATACAATGAGCAGTTCTTC. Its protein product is CASRADSGLAGYNEQFF.

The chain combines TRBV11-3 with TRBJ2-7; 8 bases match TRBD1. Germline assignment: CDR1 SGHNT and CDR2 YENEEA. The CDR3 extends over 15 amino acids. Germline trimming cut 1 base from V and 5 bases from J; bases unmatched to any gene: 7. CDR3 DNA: TGTGCCAGCAGCTTAGGAGCGACAGGGGCGAACGAGCAGTACTTC. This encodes CASSLGATGANEQYF.

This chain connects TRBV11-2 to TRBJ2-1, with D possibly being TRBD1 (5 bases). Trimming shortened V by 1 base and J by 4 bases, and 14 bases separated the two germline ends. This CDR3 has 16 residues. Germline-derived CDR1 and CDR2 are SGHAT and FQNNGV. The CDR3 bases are TGTGCCAGCAGCTTAGCTCGGCAGGGTTGGTACAATGAGCAGTTCTTC. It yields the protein CASSLARQGWYNEQFF.

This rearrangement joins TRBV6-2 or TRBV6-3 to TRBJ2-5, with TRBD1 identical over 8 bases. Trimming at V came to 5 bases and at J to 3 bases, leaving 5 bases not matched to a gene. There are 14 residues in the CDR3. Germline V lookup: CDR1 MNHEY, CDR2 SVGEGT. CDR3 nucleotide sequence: TGTGCCAGCAGTACCATGACAGGGGAAGAGACCCAGTACTTC. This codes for CASSTMTGEETQYF.

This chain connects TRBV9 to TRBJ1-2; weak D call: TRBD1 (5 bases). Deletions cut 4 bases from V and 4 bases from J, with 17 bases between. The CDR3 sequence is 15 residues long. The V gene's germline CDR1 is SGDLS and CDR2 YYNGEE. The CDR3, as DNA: TGTGCCAGCAGCTCGCCAGGGAACCCGATCTATGGCTACACCTTC. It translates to CASSSPGNPIYGYTF.

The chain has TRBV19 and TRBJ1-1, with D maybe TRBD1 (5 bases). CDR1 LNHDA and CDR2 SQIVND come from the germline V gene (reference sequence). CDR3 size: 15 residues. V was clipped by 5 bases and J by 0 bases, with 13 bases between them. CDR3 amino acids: CASSPRQNMNTEAFF. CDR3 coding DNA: TGTGCCAGTAGTCCACGACAGAACATGAACACTGAAGCTTTCTTT.

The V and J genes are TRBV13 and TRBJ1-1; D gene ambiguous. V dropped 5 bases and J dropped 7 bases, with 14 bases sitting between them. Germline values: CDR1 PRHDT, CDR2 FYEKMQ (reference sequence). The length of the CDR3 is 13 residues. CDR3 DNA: TGTGCCAGCAGCCCGGCCCCGGGCAATGAAGCTTTCTTT. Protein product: CASSPAPGNEAFF.

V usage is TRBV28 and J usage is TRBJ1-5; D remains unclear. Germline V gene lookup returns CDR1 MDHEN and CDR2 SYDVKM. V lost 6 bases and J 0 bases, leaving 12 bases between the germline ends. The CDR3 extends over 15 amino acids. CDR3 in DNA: TGTGCCAGCAGCCGCCGGGGTTATAGCAATCAGCCCCAGCATTTT. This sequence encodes CASSRRGYSNQPQHF.

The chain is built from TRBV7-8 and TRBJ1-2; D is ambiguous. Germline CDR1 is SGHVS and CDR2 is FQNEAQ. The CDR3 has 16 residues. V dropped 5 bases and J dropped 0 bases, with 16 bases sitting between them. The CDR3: CASSPRLDNANYGYTF. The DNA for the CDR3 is TGTGCCAGCAGCCCCCGATTAGACAACGCTAACTATGGCTACACCTTC.

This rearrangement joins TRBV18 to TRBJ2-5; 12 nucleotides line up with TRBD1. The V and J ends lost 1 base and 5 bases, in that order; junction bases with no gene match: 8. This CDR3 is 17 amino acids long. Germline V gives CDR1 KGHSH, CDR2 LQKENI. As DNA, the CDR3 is TGTGCCAGCTCACCACTTGCAGGGACAGGGGGCGATGAGACCCAGTACTTC. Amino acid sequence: CASSPLAGTGGDETQYF. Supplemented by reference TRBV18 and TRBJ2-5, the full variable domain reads NAGVMQNPRHLVRRRGQEARLRCSPMKGHSHVYWYRQLPEEGLKFMVYLQKENIIDESGMPKERFSAEFPKEGPSILRIQQVVRGDSAAYFCASSPLAGTGGDETQYFGPGTRLLVL.

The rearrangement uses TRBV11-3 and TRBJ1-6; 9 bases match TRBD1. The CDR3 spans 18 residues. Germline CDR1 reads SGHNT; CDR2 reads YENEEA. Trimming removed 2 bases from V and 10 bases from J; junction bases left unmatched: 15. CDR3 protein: CASSLLGTGRFGQSPLHF. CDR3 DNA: TGTGCCAGCAGCTTATTGGGGACAGGGAGATTTGGGCAATCACCCCTCCACTTT.

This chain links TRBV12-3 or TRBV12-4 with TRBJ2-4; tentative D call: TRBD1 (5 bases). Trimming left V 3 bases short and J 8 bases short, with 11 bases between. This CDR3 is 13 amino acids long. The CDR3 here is CASSFQQADIQYF. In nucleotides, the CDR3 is TGTGCCAGCAGTTTCCAACAGGCTGACATTCAGTACTTC.

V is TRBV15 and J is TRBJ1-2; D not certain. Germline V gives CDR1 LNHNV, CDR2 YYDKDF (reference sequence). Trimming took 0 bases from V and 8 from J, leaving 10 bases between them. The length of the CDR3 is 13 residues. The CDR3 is CATSRDSGGGYTF. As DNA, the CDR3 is TGTGCCACCAGCAGAGATTCCGGAGGGGGCTACACCTTC.

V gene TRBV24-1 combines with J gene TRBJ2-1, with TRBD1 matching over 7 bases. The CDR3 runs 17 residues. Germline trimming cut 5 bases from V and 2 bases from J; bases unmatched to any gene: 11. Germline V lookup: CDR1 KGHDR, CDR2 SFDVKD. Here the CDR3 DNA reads TGTGCCACCAGTGGTGGGGTAAGGGACAGACCCTACAATGAGCAGTTCTTC. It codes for CATSGGVRDRPYNEQFF.

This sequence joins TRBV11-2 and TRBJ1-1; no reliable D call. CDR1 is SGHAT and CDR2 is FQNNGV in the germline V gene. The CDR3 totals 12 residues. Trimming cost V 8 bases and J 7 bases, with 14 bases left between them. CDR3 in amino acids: CASGLGGSEAFF. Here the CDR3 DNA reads TGTGCCAGCGGACTAGGAGGCAGTGAAGCTTTCTTT.

As DNA, the CDR3 is TGTGCCTGGAGTGTTGTAGGGACAGAGGGCTACACCTTC. This codes for CAWSVVGTEGYTF. The chain is built from TRBV30 and TRBJ1-2; 7 bases line up with TRBD1. Germline V gene lookup returns CDR1 GTSNPN and CDR2 SVGIG (reference sequence). This CDR3 spans 13 amino acids. Trimming at V came to 0 bases and at J to 8 bases, leaving 6 bases not matched to a gene.

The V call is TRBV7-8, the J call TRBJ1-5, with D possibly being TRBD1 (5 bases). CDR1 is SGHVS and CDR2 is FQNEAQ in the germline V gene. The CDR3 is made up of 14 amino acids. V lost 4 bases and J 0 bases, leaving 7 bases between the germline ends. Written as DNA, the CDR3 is TGTGCCAGCAGCTCCGACAGTAGCAATCAGCCCCAGCATTTT. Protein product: CASSSDSSNQPQHF.

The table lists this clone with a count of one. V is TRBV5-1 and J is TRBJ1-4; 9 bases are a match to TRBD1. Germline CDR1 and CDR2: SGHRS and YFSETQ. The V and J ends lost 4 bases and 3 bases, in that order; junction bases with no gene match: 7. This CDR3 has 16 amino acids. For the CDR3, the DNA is TGCGCCAGCAGCCGAACAGGGGGCATGTCTAATGAAAAACTGTTTTTT. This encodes CASSRTGGMSNEKLFF.

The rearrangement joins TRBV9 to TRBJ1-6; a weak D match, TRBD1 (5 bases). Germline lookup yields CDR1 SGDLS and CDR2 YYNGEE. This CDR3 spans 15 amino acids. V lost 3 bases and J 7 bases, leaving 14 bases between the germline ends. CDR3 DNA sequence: TGTGCCAGCAGCGCCTGGGGGGAACAGAATTCACCCCTCCACTTT. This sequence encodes CASSAWGEQNSPLHF. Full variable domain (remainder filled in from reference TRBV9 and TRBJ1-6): DSGVTQTPKHLITATGQRVTLRCSPRSGDLSVYWYQQSLDQGLQFLIQYYNGEERAKGNILERFSAQQFPDLHSELNLSSLELGDSALYFCASSAWGEQNSPLHFGNGTRLTVT.

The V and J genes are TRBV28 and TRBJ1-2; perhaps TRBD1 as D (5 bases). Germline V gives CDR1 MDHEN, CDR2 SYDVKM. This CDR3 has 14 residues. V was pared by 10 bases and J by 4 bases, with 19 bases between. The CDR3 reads CATGGSWGSYGYTF. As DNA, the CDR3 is TGTGCCACCGGTGGGAGTTGGGGGTCCTATGGCTACACCTTC.